The 20 T cell receptor beta chains below all came from one sample that was sequenced in a study of shared clonotypes between healthy human individuals. This table comes from immunoSEQ multiplex PCR, and its TCRdb copy is limited to in-frame clones, with some not included. The repertoire includes 2 million to 2.5 million clones, approximately 95% of them detected once, and about 0.37% sits in the top ten. The sequenced material came from naive CD4+ T cells from PBMCs. Subset denoted: CD45RA+ positively selected. The receptors come from a man between 18 and 29 years old in good health. Some clones in this sample may be carry-over from other donors' samples.

CDR3: CATSRDPGSETQYF. The DNA for the CDR3 is TGTGCCACCAGCAGAGATCCGGGATCAGAGACCCAGTACTTC. The V and J genes are TRBV15 and TRBJ2-5; D possibly corresponds to TRBD2 (5 bases). The germline V gene has CDR1 LNHNV and CDR2 YYDKDF (reference sequence). The CDR3 sequence is 14 residues long. The V end lost 0 bases, the J end lost 4 bases, and 9 bases lay between the germline ends.

This rearrangement joins TRBV28 to TRBJ1-1; 7 nucleotides align to TRBD1. V lost 5 bases and J lost 4; bases outside the gene matches: 10. Germline assignment: CDR1 MDHEN and CDR2 SYDVKM. There are 15 residues in the CDR3. CDR3 bases: TGTGCCAGCAGTCGGAGGGCGTCAGGGGGCACTGAAGCTTTCTTT. It yields the protein CASSRRASGGTEAFF.

This rearrangement joins TRBV6-6 to TRBJ1-2; 7 positions match TRBD1. Germline V gives CDR1 MNHNY, CDR2 SVGAGI (reference sequence). The CDR3 spans 13 residues. J lost 6 bases, V lost 10 bases, and 11 bases had no gene match. The CDR3 loop is CATTTQGVNGYTF. In DNA form, the CDR3 reads TGTGCCACAACCACTCAGGGGGTTAATGGCTACACCTTC.

The V call is TRBV5-4, the J call TRBJ2-7, with a tentative D call TRBD1 (6 bases). The germline V gene has CDR1 SGHNT and CDR2 YYREEE (reference sequence). Trimming shortened V by 0 bases and J by 4 bases, and 17 bases separated the two germline ends. The CDR3 contains 16 residues. CDR3 DNA: TGTGCCAGCAGCTTGGGGGGGCGTGATAGCTTTTACGAGCAGTACTTC. Translation: CASSLGGRDSFYEQYF.

This chain connects TRBV28 to TRBJ1-1, with D perhaps TRBD1 (6 bases). Germline-derived CDR1 and CDR2 are MDHEN and SYDVKM. The CDR3 covers 16 residues. The ends were cut back, 5 bases at V and 1 base at J, with 17 bases in the middle. CDR3 in DNA: TGTGCCAGCAGTACACAGGGTGGACTGGGGAACACTGAAGCTTTCTTT. It codes for CASSTQGGLGNTEAFF.

V gene TRBV10-3 combines with J gene TRBJ1-5; D ambiguous. Trimming took off 0 bases at V and 5 bases at J, with 8 bases between the two ends. There are 14 residues in the CDR3. CDR1 and CDR2 (germline): ENHRY, SYGVKD. The CDR3 spells CAISESGGHQPQHF. In DNA, the CDR3 is TGTGCCATCAGTGAGTCCGGCGGCCATCAGCCCCAGCATTTT.

CDR3 in amino acids: CASSIRLNLNTGELFF. CDR3 bases: TGTGCCAGCAGCATCAGACTGAATCTGAACACCGGGGAGCTGTTTTTT. The chain recombines TRBV7-2 with TRBJ2-2; no definite D call. This CDR3 contains 16 residues. Germline V gives CDR1 SGHTA, CDR2 FQGNSA. Trimming pared 5 bases from V and 1 base from J, leaving 14 bases between.

The V and J genes are TRBV6-7 and TRBJ1-1; D uncertain. TRBV6-7 is recorded as an ORF, its role being uncertain. CDR3 length: 13 residues. V was pared by 0 bases and J by 6 bases, with 8 bases between. The CDR3 DNA sequence: TGTGCCAGCAGTTACTCATGGTGGGCTGAAGCTTTCTTT. It encodes CASSYSWWAEAFF.

Written as DNA, the CDR3 is TGCGCCAGCAGCATTGGACAGGGGCCGGGAGCGGATACGCAGTATTTT. Amino acids: CASSIGQGPGADTQYF. The chain links TRBV5-1 to TRBJ2-3; 9 bases line up with TRBD1. Unmatched junction bases numbered 12, after V lost 4 bases and J lost 6 bases. Germline lookup yields CDR1 SGHRS and CDR2 YFSETQ. The CDR3 length is 16 residues. Together with reference TRBV5-1 and TRBJ2-3, the CDR3 gives the full variable domain: KAGVTQTPRYLIKTRGQQVTLSCSPISGHRSVSWYQQTPGQGLQFLFEYFSETQRNKGNFPGRFSGRQFSNSRSEMNVSTLELGDSALYLCASSIGQGPGADTQYFGPGTRLTVL.

This clone has just a few counts. The chain employs TRBV28 and TRBJ1-5; D is possibly TRBD1 (5 bases). The CDR3 covers 15 residues. Germline V CDR1 and CDR2: MDHEN, SYDVKM. V dropped 2 bases and J dropped 2 bases, with 10 bases sitting between them. The CDR3 region has the DNA TGTGCCAGCAGTTTACGAGGGGCTGGCAATCAGCCCCAGCATTTT. Translation gives CASSLRGAGNQPQHF.

V usage is TRBV2 and J usage is TRBJ2-5, with D perhaps matching TRBD2 (6 bases). V shed 3 bases and J shed 5 bases, with 7 bases lying between them. This CDR3 has 12 amino acids. CDR1 is SNHLY and CDR2 is FYNNEI in the germline V gene. The CDR3 region has the DNA TGTGCCAGCAGTGAGGAGGGGGAGACCCAGTACTTC. It encodes CASSEEGETQYF.

The CDR3 bases are TGTGCCAGCAGTCCCCGGGCAGGAAGAAAAGCTTTCTTT. Protein sequence: CASSPRAGRKAFF. V is TRBV28 and J is TRBJ1-1, with unresolved D. From germline, CDR1 is MDHEN and CDR2 SYDVKM. V lost 5 bases, J lost 9 bases, and 16 bases lay in between. The CDR3 runs to 13 residues.

The rearrangement links TRBV29-1 to TRBJ2-2; D is unresolved. Germline V gene sequence: CDR1 SQVTM, CDR2 ANQGSEA. Trimming removed 4 bases at V and 1 base at J, with 10 bases between. The CDR3 has 14 residues. The CDR3, as DNA: TGCAGCGTTGTTCCGCTATTGAACACCGGGGAGCTGTTTTTT. Amino acids: CSVVPLLNTGELFF.

The rearrangement links TRBV6-1 to TRBJ1-2, with D maybe TRBD1 (5 bases). With 2 bases removed from V and 7 bases from J, the gap between germline ends came to 11 bases. The germline gives CDR1 MNHNS, CDR2 SASEGT. The CDR3 totals 13 residues. The CDR3 DNA reads TGTGCCAGCAGTGAAATGGGGGGACGTGGCTACACCTTC. It encodes CASSEMGGRGYTF.

The chain recombines TRBV28 with TRBJ1-5, with D unresolved. Trimming cost V 5 bases and J 4 bases, with 18 bases left between them. This CDR3 spans 16 amino acids. Germline-derived CDR1 and CDR2 are MDHEN and SYDVKM. CDR3 coding DNA: TGTGCCAGCAGTATGATGGGAGGCGGCAGGAATCAGCCCCAGCATTTT. Encoded protein: CASSMMGGGRNQPQHF.

The V call is TRBV7-6, the J call TRBJ2-6; D assignment may be TRBD1 or TRBD2 (6 bases each). V was pared by 2 bases and J by 0 bases, with 17 bases between. Germline V gene lookup returns CDR1 SGHVS and CDR2 FNYEAQ. This CDR3 contains 19 residues. The CDR3: CASSLLGGQTGSGANVLTF. CDR3 sequence (DNA): TGTGCCAGCAGCTTATTAGGGGGGCAAACCGGCTCTGGGGCCAACGTCCTGACTTTC.

This chain uses TRBV29-1 with TRBJ2-1; 11 nucleotides line up with TRBD2. From germline, CDR1 is SQVTM and CDR2 ANQGSEA. With V trimmed by 8 bases and J by 9 bases, 9 bases remained unmatched. This CDR3 is built from 13 residues. The CDR3 region is CSTALAGVGEQFF. As DNA, the CDR3 is TGCAGCACGGCACTAGCGGGAGTAGGTGAGCAGTTCTTC.

About this clone itself: Other DNA sequences of this sample code for an identical CDR3. The rearrangement links TRBV5-4 to TRBJ2-3; 10 bases align to TRBD1. This CDR3 is 15 amino acids long. Germline V gene lookup returns CDR1 SGHNT and CDR2 YYREEE (reference sequence). V was clipped by 4 bases and J by 2 bases; unmatched bases: 4. The CDR3 loop is CASSLDRGSTDTQYF. The CDR3 DNA is TGTGCCAGCAGCCTGGACAGGGGGTCCACAGATACGCAGTATTTT.

The chain carries TRBV6-1 and TRBJ1-5; D may be TRBD1 (5 bases). V lost 3 bases and J lost 0, with 9 bases in between. The V gene's germline CDR1 is MNHNS and CDR2 SASEGT. The CDR3 totals 15 residues. CDR3 coding DNA: TGTGCCAGCAGTGACCAACAGGTTAGCAATCAGCCCCAGCATTTT. This gives the protein CASSDQQVSNQPQHF.

This clone was seen a single time. The sample has other DNA sequences that encode this CDR3 too. J is TRBJ2-7 and V is TRBV5-1; perhaps TRBD1 as D (6 bases). Germline V gene data show CDR1 as SGHRS and CDR2 as YFSETQ. CDR3 length: 14 amino acids. V was shortened by 0 bases and J by 1 base, with 8 bases between the two germline ends. CDR3 in amino acids: CASSLARGSYEQYF. The CDR3 bases are TGCGCCAGCAGCTTGGCCAGGGGTTCCTACGAGCAGTACTTC. Using reference TRBV5-1 and TRBJ2-7 for the parts outside the CDR3, the full variable domain is KAGVTQTPRYLIKTRGQQVTLSCSPISGHRSVSWYQQTPGQGLQFLFEYFSETQRNKGNFPGRFSGRQFSNSRSEMNVSTLELGDSALYLCASSLARGSYEQYFGPGTRLTVT.